Below are 5 T cell receptor beta chains sequenced from a single sample in a study of OX40 agonist ivuxolimab in advanced cancers. The table came from immunoSEQ multiplex PCR; TCRdb's copy has only in-frame clones and leaves some out. The sample has more than 15,000 clones, around 80% seen once. The input for sequencing was CD4+ or CD8+ T cells sorted from blood, taken in a trial of the OX40 agonist ivuxolimab. These receptors were taken from an adult with an advanced solid tumor such as melanoma, head and neck, liver or kidney cancer.

This chain uses TRBV9 with TRBJ2-1; TRBD2 matches 11 bases. Looked up from germline, CDR1 is SGDLS and CDR2 is YYNGEE. There are 20 residues in the CDR3. The J segment lost 1 base and the V segment lost 4 bases, leaving 16 bases of the junction unmatched. This CDR3 is CASSSTTSGENLGSYNEQFF. CDR3 bases: TGTGCCAGCAGCTCGACGACTAGCGGGGAGAACCTAGGGTCCTACAATGAGCAGTTCTTC.

The chain links TRBV29-1 to TRBJ2-7; weak D call: TRBD2 (5 bases). This CDR3 has 18 amino acids. Germline CDR1 SQVTM, CDR2 ANQGSEA. Trimming pared 1 base from V and 0 bases from J, leaving 22 bases between. In DNA form, the CDR3 reads TGCAGCGTTGAAGTCGAGGGAGTTCCTAACCCTAGCTCCTACGAGCAGTACTTC. Its translation: CSVEVEGVPNPSSYEQYF.

The gene calls are TRBV29-1 and TRBJ1-1; TRBD1 might be the D (6 bases). The CDR3 length is 15 residues. Trimming pared 6 bases from V and 6 bases from J, leaving 23 bases between. Per the germline V gene, CDR1 is SQVTM and CDR2 is ANQGSEA. This CDR3 reads CSVGGRGAQGAEAFF. CDR3 DNA sequence: TGCAGCGTCGGGGGGCGCGGAGCCCAAGGGGCTGAAGCTTTCTTT.

This clone is labeled medium-sized. This chain uses TRBV21-1 with TRBJ2-7; the table's TRBD2 call for D was not verified on the DNA. TRBV21-1 is flagged as a pseudogene. This CDR3 is 15 amino acids long. The CDR3: CASSKVSLTTGEQYF. In DNA, the CDR3 is TGTGCCAGCAGCAAAGTTAGCCTCACTACGGGCGAGCAGTACTTC.

In DNA, the CDR3 is TGTGCCAGCAGTTTAGCCAGGGCCAGGGAAAAACTGTTTTTT. Amino acids: CASSLARAREKLFF. The J gene is TRBJ1-4, the V gene TRBV27, with D perhaps TRBD1 (5 bases). Germline V lookup: CDR1 MNHEY, CDR2 SMNVEV (reference sequence). The CDR3 extends over 14 amino acids. The ends were cut back, 2 bases at V and 8 bases at J, with 12 bases in the middle.